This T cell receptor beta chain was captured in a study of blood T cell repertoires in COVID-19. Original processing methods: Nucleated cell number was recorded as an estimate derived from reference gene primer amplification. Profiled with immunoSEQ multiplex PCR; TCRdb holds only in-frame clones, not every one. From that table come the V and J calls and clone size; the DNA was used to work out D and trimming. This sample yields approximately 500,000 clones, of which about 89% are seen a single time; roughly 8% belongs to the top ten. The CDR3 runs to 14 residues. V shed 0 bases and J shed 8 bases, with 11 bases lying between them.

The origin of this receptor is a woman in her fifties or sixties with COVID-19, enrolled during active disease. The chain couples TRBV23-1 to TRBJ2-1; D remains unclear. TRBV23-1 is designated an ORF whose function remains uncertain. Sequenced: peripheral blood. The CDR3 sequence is CASSQSRLPDEQFF. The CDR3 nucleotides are TGCGCCAGCAGTCAATCGAGGCTTCCCGATGAGCAGTTCTTC.